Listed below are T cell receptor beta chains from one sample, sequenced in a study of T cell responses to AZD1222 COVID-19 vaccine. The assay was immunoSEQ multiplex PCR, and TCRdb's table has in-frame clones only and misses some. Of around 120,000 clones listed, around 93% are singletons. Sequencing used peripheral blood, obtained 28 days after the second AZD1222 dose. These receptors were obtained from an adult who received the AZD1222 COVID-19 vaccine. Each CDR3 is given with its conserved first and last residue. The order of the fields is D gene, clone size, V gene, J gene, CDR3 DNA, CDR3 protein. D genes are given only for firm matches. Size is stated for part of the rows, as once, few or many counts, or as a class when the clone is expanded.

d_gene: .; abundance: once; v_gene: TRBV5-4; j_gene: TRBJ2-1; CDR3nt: TGTGCCAGCAGCCGTAGCTCCTACAATGAGCAGTTCTTC; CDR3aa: CASSRSSYNEQFF
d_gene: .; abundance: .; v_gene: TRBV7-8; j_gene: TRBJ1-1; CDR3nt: TGTGCCAGCAGCTTAGCCACGGGGAGCACTGAAGCTTTCTTT; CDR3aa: CASSLATGSTEAFF
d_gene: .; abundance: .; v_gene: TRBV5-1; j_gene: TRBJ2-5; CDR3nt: TGCGCCAGCAGCCCAGGGACCTCGGAGGGAACCCAGTACTTC; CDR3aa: CASSPGTSEGTQYF
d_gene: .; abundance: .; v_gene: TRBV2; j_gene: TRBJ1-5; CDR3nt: TGTGCCAGCAGTGAACCCCGGGGGGAGCCCCAGCATTTT; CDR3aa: CASSEPRGEPQHF
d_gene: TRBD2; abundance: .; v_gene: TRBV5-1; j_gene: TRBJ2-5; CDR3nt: TGCGCCAGCAGCTTCCCCCCTAGCGGGGGACAAGAGACCCAGTACTTC; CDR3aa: CASSFPPSGGQETQYF
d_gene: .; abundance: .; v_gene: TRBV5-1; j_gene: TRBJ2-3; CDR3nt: TGCGCCAGCAGCTTGGGGGACACCGGGGATACGCAGTATTTT; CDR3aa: CASSLGDTGDTQYF
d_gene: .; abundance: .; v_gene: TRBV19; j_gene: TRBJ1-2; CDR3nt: TGTGCCAGTAGTATTCCTACAGGGCCCGTATTTGGTGGCTACACCTTC; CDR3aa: CASSIPTGPVFGGYTF
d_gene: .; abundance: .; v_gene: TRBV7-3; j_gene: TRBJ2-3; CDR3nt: TGTGCCAGCAGCTTAATGTCAGATACGCAGTATTTT; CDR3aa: CASSLMSDTQYF
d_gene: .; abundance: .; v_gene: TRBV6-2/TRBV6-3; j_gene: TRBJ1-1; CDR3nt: TGTGCCAGCAGTTACGCCGGGGGGGGACCCAACACTGAAGCTTTCTTT; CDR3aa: CASSYAGGGPNTEAFF
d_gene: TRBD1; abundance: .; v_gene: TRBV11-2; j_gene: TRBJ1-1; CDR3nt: TGTGCCAGCAGCAAAGACAGGGACCCCGAAGCTTTCTTT; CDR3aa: CASSKDRDPEAFF
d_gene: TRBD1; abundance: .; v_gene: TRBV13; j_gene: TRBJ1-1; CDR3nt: TGTGCCAGCAGCCCAACGCGGGACAGGGTGGGCACTGAAGCTTTCTTT; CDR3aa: CASSPTRDRVGTEAFF
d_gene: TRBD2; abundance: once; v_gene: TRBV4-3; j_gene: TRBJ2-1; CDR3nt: TGCGCCAGCAGCCAATTCCGGACTAGCGGGAGAAACAATGAGCAGTTCTTC; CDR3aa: CASSQFRTSGRNNEQFF
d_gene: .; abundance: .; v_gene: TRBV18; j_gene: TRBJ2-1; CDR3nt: TGTGCCAGCTCACCGGCGGGGCCATTGGTGGTGAATGAGCAGTTCTTC; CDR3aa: CASSPAGPLVVNEQFF
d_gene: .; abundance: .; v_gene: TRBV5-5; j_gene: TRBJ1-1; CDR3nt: TGTGCCAGCAGCTTGATGGTGGCGAACACTGAAGCTTTCTTT; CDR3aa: CASSLMVANTEAFF
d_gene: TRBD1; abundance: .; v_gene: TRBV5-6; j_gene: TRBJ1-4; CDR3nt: TGTGCCAGCAGCTCAACGGGACAGGGAACTAATGAAAAACTGTTTTTT; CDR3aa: CASSSTGQGTNEKLFF
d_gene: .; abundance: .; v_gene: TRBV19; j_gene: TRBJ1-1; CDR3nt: TGTGCCAGTAGTAGAATTTTCAGGGACACTGAAGCTTTCTTT; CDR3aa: CASSRIFRDTEAFF
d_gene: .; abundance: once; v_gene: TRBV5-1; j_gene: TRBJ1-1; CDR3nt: TGCGCCAGCAGGCTAGGACACGAGAACACTGAAGCTTTCTTT; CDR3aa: CASRLGHENTEAFF
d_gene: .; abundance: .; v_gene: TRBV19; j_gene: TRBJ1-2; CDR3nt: TGTGCCAGTAACCAGGGGTTCTATGGCTACACCTTC; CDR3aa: CASNQGFYGYTF
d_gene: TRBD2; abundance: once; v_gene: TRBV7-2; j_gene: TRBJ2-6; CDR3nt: TGTGCCAGCAGCCCGGGGGGACTAGCGGGAGGCGCTGGGGCCAACGTCCTGACTTTC; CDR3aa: CASSPGGLAGGAGANVLTF